This TCR beta chain originates from a study of T cells in Graves' hyperthyroidism and ophthalmopathy. Between the trimmed V and J ends, which lost 3 bases and 0 bases, there was a span of 11 bases. Germline CDR1 is MNHEY and CDR2 is SMNVEV (reference sequence). The CDR3 contains 15 residues. In this sample, this clonotype turned up many times. The source material, RNA transcripts, was used to amplify TCR beta CDR3 regions. The primer set for the first-round RT-PCR of the TCR CDR3 was HTBI. TCRdb called the multiplex PCR reads again in MiXCR, with one record for every CDR3 protein. This repertoire shows a few hundred thousand distinct CDR3 sequences, about 20% found once; its top ten account for less than 30%.

Sequencing input: blood. The sequence derives from a man aged 18 to 30 with Graves' hyperthyroidism. The rearrangement joins TRBV27 to TRBJ1-1, with TRBD1 as a possible D gene (5 bases). The CDR3 protein is CASSLSGLLNTEAFF. The CDR3 DNA reads TGTGCCAGCAGTTTGTCGGGACTGCTGAACACTGAAGCTTTCTTT.